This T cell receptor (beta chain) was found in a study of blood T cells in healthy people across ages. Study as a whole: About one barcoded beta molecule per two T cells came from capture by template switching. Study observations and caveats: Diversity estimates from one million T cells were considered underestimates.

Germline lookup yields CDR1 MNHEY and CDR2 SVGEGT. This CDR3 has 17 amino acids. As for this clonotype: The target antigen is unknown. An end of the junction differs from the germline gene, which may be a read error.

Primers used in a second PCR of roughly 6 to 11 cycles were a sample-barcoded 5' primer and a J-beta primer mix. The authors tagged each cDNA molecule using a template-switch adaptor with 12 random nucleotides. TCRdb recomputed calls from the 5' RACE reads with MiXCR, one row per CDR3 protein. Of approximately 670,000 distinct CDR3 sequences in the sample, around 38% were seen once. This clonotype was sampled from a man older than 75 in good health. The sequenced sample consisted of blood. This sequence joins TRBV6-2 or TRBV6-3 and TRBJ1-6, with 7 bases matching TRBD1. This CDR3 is CTSSYSTSRQGNSPLHF. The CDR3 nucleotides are TGTACCAGCAGTTACTCGACGTCGCGACAGGGCAATTCACCCCTCCACTTT.